The TCR beta chain under discussion was sequenced for a study of T cell responses to AZD1222 COVID-19 vaccine (dated by TCRdb to the early 2020s). Looking at the study overall: AZD1222 recipients given second doses at about 4 weeks or at about 12 weeks were pooled, since spike-specific TCR depth and breadth were not found to differ between the two schedules. Trial participants were enrolled into age subgroups of 18-55, 56-69 and 70-plus years, which contained 148, 28 and 57 TCR-sequenced participants, respectively. TCR sequencing covered 233 trial participants: 200 to 220 given two doses of AZD1222 and 26 given two doses of MenACWY control vaccine.

The study at large found these results: The whole spike protein was spanned by vaccine-associated CD4 TCRs, and dominant responses were seen in regions 160-218 and 743-854. After two AZD1222 doses, spike-specific TCR breadth and depth were significantly higher than at day 0 and than in MenACWY recipients. Most participants were white British and females outnumbered males, and the authors suggested that clonal diversity may have been underestimated. The 56-69-year group was small, and its depth increase did not reach significance, likely because of low power. Nearly half of unique spike-specific TCRs reportedly recognized epitopes outside regions mutated in the B.1.351 and B.1.1.7 variants. Because no samples from the day 14 peak response were available, repertoires could be characterized only after the peak T cell response. Only six AZD1222 recipients were SARS-CoV-2 seropositive at baseline, limiting conclusions about previously exposed vaccinees.

The CDR3 regions of human TCRbeta chains were analyzed by immunosequencing. Turning to the authors' computational methods: TCRs in the repertoires were compared against a reference library of SARS-CoV-2-specific TCRs that had been generated with the MIRA antigen-specificity platform. Breadth was defined as the fraction of unique TCRs that were SARS-CoV-2-associated. Depth was defined as the fraction of total T cells that were SARS-CoV-2-associated. Each spike-specific TCR was assigned to its reactive spike region and to a CD4 or CD8 class using the MIRA data. Log10-transformed breadth and depth values were compared by one-way ANOVA with Sidak's multiple comparisons tests. What TCRdb holds here is the immuneACCESS table cut down to in-frame rearrangements. Part of the clones is not present; checked against another copy, under half of the missing clones reflect an unresolved V gene, and the others are unexplained. That table gives V, J and clone size, and the DNA gave D and trimming. The sample table records about 260,000 clones; more than 85% of these occur just once. Roughly 0.6% of the sample is held by the ten biggest clonotypes.

Points on this clone: What this receptor recognizes is not known. No base quality values were provided; no much bigger clone lies one nucleotide off.

From the germline V gene, CDR1 is SGHRS and CDR2 is YFSETQ. The germline V and J ends show losses of 4 bases and 3 bases respectively, and no gene match explains 8 bases of the junction. There are 15 amino acids in the CDR3, from cysteine to phenylalanine inclusive. Solely the CDR3 DNA is kept, with 45 bases framed from the first base. This specimen's time point label, per the study, means: baseline before first vaccination. The vaccinee samples were drawn from two UK trials, COV001 and COV002, one of which was a single-blind randomized controlled phase 2/3 trial testing AZD1222 (ChAdOx1 nCoV-19) in healthy adults. For TCRbeta chain sequencing, PBMC samples from trial participants were taken at day 0 and at day 28 after the second dose.

The sequence was obtained from an adult in good health. The chain couples TRBV5-1 to TRBJ1-1; TRBD1 fits 8 bases in the junction. The sequencing here drew on peripheral blood, taken on day 0 of AZD1222 vaccination. The nucleotide sequence reads TGCGCCAGCAGCCCGGACAGGGTGGATGACACTGAAGCTTTCTTT. This yields the protein CASSPDRVDDTEAFF.